This T cell receptor (beta chain) appears in the sequencing data of a study of beta chain features in type 1 diabetes. Background on the study: Patients and healthy donors were similar in age, gender and cell yields.

This clone occurred many times. As yet, its antigen is unknown. Germline V gene lookup returns CDR1 SGHAT and CDR2 FQNNGV. The CDR3 has 14 amino acids. V lost 4 bases, J lost 0 bases, and 7 bases lay in between. Reverse transcribing all isolated RNA meant expressed TCRB transcripts were sequenced. Only in-frame clones appear in the TCRdb table, and some are missing; sequencing was by immunoSEQ multiplex PCR. Among around 150,000 clones, 6% to 7.5% were seen once, and the ten largest hold around 1.3%. Study-wide findings and caveats: Among type 1 diabetes patients, VDJ junctions had fewer insertions and more deletions. TCRB CDR3 length was moderately but significantly reduced in all four CD4+ subsets of Type 1 diabetes patients.

This TCR was sampled from a woman in her twenties or thirties in good health. Sequenced material: central memory CD4+ T cells from blood. This chain links TRBV11-2 with TRBJ2-4; D gene unclear. CDR3 sequence (DNA): TGTGCCAGCAGCTCCAGACTAGCCAAAAACATTCAGTACTTC. Amino acid sequence: CASSSRLAKNIQYF. Using reference TRBV11-2 and TRBJ2-4 for the parts outside the CDR3, the full variable domain is EAGVAQSPRYKIIEKRQSVAFWCNPISGHATLYWYQQILGQGPKLLIQFQNNGVVDDSQLPKDRFSAERLKGVDSTLKIQPAKLEDSAVYLCASSSRLAKNIQYFGAGTRLSVL.